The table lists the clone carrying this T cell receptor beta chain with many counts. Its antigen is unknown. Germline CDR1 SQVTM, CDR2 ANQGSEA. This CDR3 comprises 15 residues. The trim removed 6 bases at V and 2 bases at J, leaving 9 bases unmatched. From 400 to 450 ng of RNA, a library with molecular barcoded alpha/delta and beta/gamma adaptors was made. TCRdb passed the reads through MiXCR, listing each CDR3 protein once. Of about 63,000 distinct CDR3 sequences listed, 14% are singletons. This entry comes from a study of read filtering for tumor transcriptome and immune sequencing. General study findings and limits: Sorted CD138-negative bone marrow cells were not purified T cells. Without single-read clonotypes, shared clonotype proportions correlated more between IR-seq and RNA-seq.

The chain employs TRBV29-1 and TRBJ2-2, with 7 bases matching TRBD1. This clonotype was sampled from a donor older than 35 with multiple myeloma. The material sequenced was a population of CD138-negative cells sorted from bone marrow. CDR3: CSVGTQGHNTGELFF. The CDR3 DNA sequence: TGCAGCGTCGGAACACAGGGGCATAACACCGGGGAGCTGTTTTTT.